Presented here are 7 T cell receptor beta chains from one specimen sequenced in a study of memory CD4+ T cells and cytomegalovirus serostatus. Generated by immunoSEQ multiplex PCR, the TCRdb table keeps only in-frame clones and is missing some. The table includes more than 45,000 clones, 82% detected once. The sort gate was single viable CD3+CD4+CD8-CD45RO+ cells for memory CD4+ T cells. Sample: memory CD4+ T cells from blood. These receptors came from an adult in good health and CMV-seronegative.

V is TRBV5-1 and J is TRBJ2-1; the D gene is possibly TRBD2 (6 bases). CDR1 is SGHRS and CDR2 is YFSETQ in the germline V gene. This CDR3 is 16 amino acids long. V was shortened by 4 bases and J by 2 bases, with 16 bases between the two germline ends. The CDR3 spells CASSPGEVAPYNEQFF. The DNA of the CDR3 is TGCGCCAGCAGCCCCGGGGAGGTGGCCCCCTACAATGAGCAGTTCTTC.

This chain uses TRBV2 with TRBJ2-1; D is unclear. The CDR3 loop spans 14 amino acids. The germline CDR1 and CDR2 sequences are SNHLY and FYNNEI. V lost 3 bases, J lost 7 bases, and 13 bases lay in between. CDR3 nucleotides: TGTGCCAGCAGTGATGATCAGCCCTGGAATGAGCAGTTCTTC. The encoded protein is CASSDDQPWNEQFF.

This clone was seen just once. The CDR3 nucleotides read TGTGCCAGCAGCTTGGGTTCAGCAGGCACTGAAGCTTTCTTT. This gives the protein CASSLGSAGTEAFF. The rearrangement uses TRBV5-4 and TRBJ1-1, with D hard to call. The germline V gene has CDR1 SGHNT and CDR2 YYREEE (reference sequence). V was clipped by 0 bases and J by 4 bases, with 10 bases between them. The CDR3 is made up of 14 amino acids.

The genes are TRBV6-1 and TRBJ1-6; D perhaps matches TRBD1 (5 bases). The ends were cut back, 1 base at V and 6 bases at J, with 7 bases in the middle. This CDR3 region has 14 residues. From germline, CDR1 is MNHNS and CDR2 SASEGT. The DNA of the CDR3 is TGTGCCAGCAGTGAAGTGGGGCCTAATTCACCCCTCCACTTT. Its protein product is CASSEVGPNSPLHF.

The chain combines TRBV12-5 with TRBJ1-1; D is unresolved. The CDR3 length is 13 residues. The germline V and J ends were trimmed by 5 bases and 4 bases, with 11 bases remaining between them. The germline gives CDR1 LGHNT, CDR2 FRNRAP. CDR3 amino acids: CASGAIWRTEAFF. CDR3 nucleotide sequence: TGTGCTAGTGGTGCGATTTGGCGCACTGAAGCTTTCTTT.

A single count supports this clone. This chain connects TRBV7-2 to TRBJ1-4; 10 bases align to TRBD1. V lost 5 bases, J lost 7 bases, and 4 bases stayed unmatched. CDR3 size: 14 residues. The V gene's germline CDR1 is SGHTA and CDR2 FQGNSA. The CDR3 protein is CASSRDRGSEKLFF. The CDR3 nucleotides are TGTGCCAGCAGCCGGGACAGGGGAAGTGAAAAACTGTTTTTT.

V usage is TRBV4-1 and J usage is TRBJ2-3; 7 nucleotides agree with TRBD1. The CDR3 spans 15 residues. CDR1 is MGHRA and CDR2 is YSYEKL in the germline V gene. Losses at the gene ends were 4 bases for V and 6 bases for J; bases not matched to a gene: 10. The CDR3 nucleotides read TGCGCCAGCAGCCCTCGGGACAGCAACCTTGATACGCAGTATTTT. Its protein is CASSPRDSNLDTQYF.